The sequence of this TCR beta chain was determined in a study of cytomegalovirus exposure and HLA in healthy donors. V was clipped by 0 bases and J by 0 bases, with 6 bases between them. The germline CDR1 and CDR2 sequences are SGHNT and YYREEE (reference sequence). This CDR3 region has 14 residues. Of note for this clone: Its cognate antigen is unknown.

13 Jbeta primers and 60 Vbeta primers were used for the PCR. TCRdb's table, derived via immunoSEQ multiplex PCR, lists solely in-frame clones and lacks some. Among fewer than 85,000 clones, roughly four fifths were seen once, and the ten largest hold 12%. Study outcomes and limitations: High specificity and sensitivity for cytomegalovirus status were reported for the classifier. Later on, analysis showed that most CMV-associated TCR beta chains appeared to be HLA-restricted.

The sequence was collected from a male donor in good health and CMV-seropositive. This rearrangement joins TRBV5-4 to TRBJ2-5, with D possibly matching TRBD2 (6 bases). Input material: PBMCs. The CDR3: CASSLGGDQETQYF. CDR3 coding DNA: TGTGCCAGCAGCTTGGGGGGGGACCAAGAGACCCAGTACTTC.